This T cell receptor beta chain was profiled in a study of monozygotic twins with inflammatory bowel disease. Study results and caveats: Clonotype overlap with others was lower in IBD patients than in healthy twins, a difference that was greatest with disease activity. Different T cell subtypes could not be distinguished.

The V gene's germline CDR1 is SEHNR and CDR2 FQNEAQ (reference sequence). The CDR3 is 17 residues long. Blood samples, whole and unsorted for T cells, yielded the isolated total RNA. Of note for this clonotype: Its antigen is not identified.

During cDNA synthesis, UMIs that each contained a 6-nucleotide sample barcode were added by means of template switching. TCRdb processed the 5' RACE reads again and assigns one entry to each CDR3 protein, with no DNA. This table holds some 300,000 distinct CDR3 sequences. Sequencing input: blood. V is TRBV7-9 and J is TRBJ2-7; TCRdb's assignment of TRBD1 cannot be checked, as there is no DNA. The sequence was obtained from a human donor with ulcerative colitis or Crohn's disease, or a healthy co-twin of an affected twin (not recorded which). This CDR3 is CASSLVRPGQGAFEQYF.